The 18 T cell receptor beta chains in this list originate from one sample, sequenced in a study of T cell responses to AZD1222 COVID-19 vaccine. Sequencing used immunoSEQ multiplex PCR; TCRdb keeps in-frame clones, though not all of them. This sample yields about 200,000 clones, of which approximately 94% are seen a single time; roughly 1% belongs to the top ten. The source was peripheral blood, collected on day 0 of MenACWY control vaccination. Receptor source: an adult in good health.

The chain joins TRBV7-9 to TRBJ2-2, with D possibly matching TRBD2 (5 bases). V lost 5 bases to trimming and J lost 0 bases, with 10 bases between them. Per the germline V gene, CDR1 is SEHNR and CDR2 is FQNEAQ (reference sequence). There are 15 residues in the CDR3. The CDR3 reads CASSPSGANTGELFF. Here the CDR3 DNA reads TGTGCCAGCAGCCCAAGCGGAGCGAACACCGGGGAGCTGTTTTTT. The full variable domain, with the rest looked up from reference TRBV7-9 and TRBJ2-2, is DTGVSQNPRHKITKRGQNVTFRCDPISEHNRLYWYRQTLGQGPEFLTYFQNEAQLEKSRLLSDRFSAERPKGSFSTLEIQRTEQGDSAMYLCASSPSGANTGELFFGEGSRLTVL.

The chain is built from TRBV4-1 and TRBJ1-1, with D unclear. This CDR3 spans 14 amino acids. V was pared by 1 base and J by 4 bases, with 10 bases between. CDR1 is MGHRA and CDR2 is YSYEKL in the germline V gene. CDR3 region: CASSQASQVTEAFF. The CDR3 bases are TGCGCCAGCAGCCAAGCCTCGCAGGTCACTGAAGCTTTCTTT.

This clone was seen once. DNA of the CDR3: TGTGCCAGCAAAACGGACGAGGGGGGAAGAACTGAAGCTTTCTTT. Amino acid sequence: CASKTDEGGRTEAFF. The V gene is TRBV2, the J gene TRBJ1-1, with D perhaps TRBD1 (6 bases). There are 15 residues in the CDR3. CDR1 and CDR2 (germline): SNHLY, FYNNEI. Trimming stripped 7 bases from V and 5 bases from J, with 20 bases between. The full variable domain, with the rest looked up from reference TRBV2 and TRBJ1-1, is EPEVTQTPSHQVTQMGQEVILRCVPISNHLYFYWYRQILGQKVEFLVSFYNNEISEKSEIFDDQFSVERPDGSNFTLKIRSTKLEDSAMYFCASKTDEGGRTEAFFGQGTRLTVV.

V is TRBV2 and J is TRBJ1-2; TRBD1 matches at 11 bases. The CDR3 sequence is 13 residues long. The germline V gene has CDR1 SNHLY and CDR2 FYNNEI. The trim removed 10 bases at V and 9 bases at J, leaving 10 bases unmatched. The CDR3 DNA reads as TGTGCCACTTTGGGGACAGGGGGAAGGAGCTACACCTTC. Translating it yields CATLGTGGRSYTF.

This clone showed up just once. The rearrangement links TRBV7-2 to TRBJ2-1, with 15 bases that match TRBD2. Germline CDR1 is SGHTA and CDR2 is FQGNSA. The CDR3 sequence is 18 residues long. V trimming: 3 bases; J trimming: 0 bases; junction bases outside the gene matches: 3. Here the CDR3 reads CASSLGLAGGGSYNEQFF. The CDR3 nucleotides are TGTGCCAGCAGCTTGGGACTAGCGGGGGGAGGCTCCTACAATGAGCAGTTCTTC. Variable domain in full (rest from reference TRBV7-2 and TRBJ2-1): GAGVSQSPSNKVTEKGKDVELRCDPISGHTALYWYRQSLGQGLEFLIYFQGNSAPDKSGLPSDRFSAERTGGSVSTLTIQRTQQEDSAVYLCASSLGLAGGGSYNEQFFGPGTRLTVL.

This clone has just one count. The J gene is TRBJ2-7, the V gene TRBV30, with TRBD1 matching 7 bases. Germline trimming cut 1 base from V and 0 bases from J; bases unmatched to any gene: 3. CDR1 is GTSNPN, CDR2 SVGIG, per germline (reference sequence). This CDR3 region has 14 residues. This CDR3 is CAWSGGGTSYEQYF. In nucleotides, the CDR3 is TGTGCCTGGAGTGGAGGGGGCACCTCCTACGAGCAGTACTTC.

The chain carries TRBV6-2 or TRBV6-3 and TRBJ1-1, with 7 bases matching TRBD1. Germline V gene data show CDR1 as MNHEY and CDR2 as SVGEGT. V lost 0 bases to trimming and J lost 0 bases; unmatched junction nucleotides: 4. This CDR3 spans 16 amino acids. Here the CDR3 DNA reads TGTGCCAGCAGTTACTCCAAGGACAGGTTGAACACTGAAGCTTTCTTT. Translation: CASSYSKDRLNTEAFF.

This clone was detected only once. The sample holds other DNA sequences that translate to the same CDR3. The rearrangement uses TRBV18 and TRBJ2-1, with 10 bases fitting TRBD1. The CDR3 extends over 14 amino acids. V lost 3 bases, J lost 5 bases, and 1 base stayed unmatched. Germline V gene sequence: CDR1 KGHSH, CDR2 LQKENI. This CDR3 is CASSPGQGNNEQFF. CDR3 bases: TGTGCCAGCTCACCGGGACAGGGGAACAATGAGCAGTTCTTC.

The rearrangement uses TRBV5-1 and TRBJ1-1; D unresolved. The V end lost 0 bases, the J end lost 3 bases, and 9 bases lay between the germline ends. Germline V gives CDR1 SGHRS, CDR2 YFSETQ. The CDR3 runs 14 residues. DNA for the CDR3: TGCGCCAGCAGCTTGGGGGCCTTTGACACTGAAGCTTTCTTT. Protein sequence: CASSLGAFDTEAFF.

The chain is built from TRBV2 and TRBJ2-1; TRBD2 agrees at 11 bases. The CDR3 totals 15 residues. Germline V CDR1 and CDR2: SNHLY, FYNNEI. V shed 4 bases, J shed 4 bases, and the junction held 3 bases outside the gene matches. The CDR3 DNA sequence: TGTGCCAGCAGTGTCCGACTAGCGGGATACAATGAGCAGTTCTTC. Translated: CASSVRLAGYNEQFF.

The J gene is TRBJ1-6, the V gene TRBV2; no firm D call. The V gene's germline CDR1 is SNHLY and CDR2 FYNNEI. V lost 7 bases and J lost 0, with 7 bases in between. The CDR3 loop spans 14 amino acids. CDR3 loop: CASMGSSYNSPLHF. The CDR3 DNA is TGTGCCAGCATGGGGAGCTCCTATAATTCACCCCTCCACTTT.

The chain recombines TRBV18 with TRBJ2-7, with D perhaps matching TRBD2 (6 bases). Germline V CDR1 and CDR2: KGHSH, LQKENI. The CDR3 is made up of 13 amino acids. V lost 5 bases and J lost 6, with 14 bases in between. The CDR3 nucleotides are TGTGCCAGCTCAGCCAGGGAGGAGGGCGAGCAGTACTTC. This translates into CASSAREEGEQYF.

This rearrangement joins TRBV6-2 or TRBV6-3 to TRBJ1-1; no definite D call. V gave up 5 bases and J gave up 1 base, with 17 bases separating them. Germline CDR1 and CDR2: MNHEY and SVGEGT. The CDR3 has 16 residues. The CDR3 bases are TGTGCCAGCAGTAGCCGCGAGGTGAACTGGAACACTGAAGCTTTCTTT. Its protein product is CASSSREVNWNTEAFF.

The chain carries TRBV5-8 and TRBJ1-2; maybe TRBD1 (6 bases). The CDR3 contains 15 residues. In germline, CDR1 is SGHTS, CDR2 YDEGEE. Between the trimmed V and J ends, which lost 4 bases and 5 bases, there was a span of 18 bases. CDR3 DNA: TGTGCCAGCAGCCCGCGGGGGCCCCTTTGGTATGGCTACACCTTC. This translates into CASSPRGPLWYGYTF.

The V and J genes are TRBV7-9 and TRBJ1-1; D unclear. The ends were cut back, 8 bases at V and 2 bases at J, with 12 bases in the middle. From germline, CDR1 is SEHNR and CDR2 FQNEAQ (reference sequence). The CDR3 sequence is 13 residues long. DNA for the CDR3: TGTGCCAGCCTGCAGGAGGGAAACACTGAAGCTTTCTTT. It specifies CASLQEGNTEAFF.

The genes are TRBV30 and TRBJ1-3, with TRBD1 matching over 10 bases. The germline gives CDR1 GTSNPN, CDR2 SVGIG (reference sequence). With V trimmed by 3 bases and J by 7 bases, 12 bases remained unmatched. The CDR3 has 16 residues. In nucleotides, the CDR3 is TGTGCCTGGAGCCCCCGGGACAGGGGCCTGAGTAACACCATATATTTT. This translates into CAWSPRDRGLSNTIYF. Full variable domain (remainder filled in from reference TRBV30 and TRBJ1-3): SQTIHQWPATLVQPVGSPLSLECTVEGTSNPNLYWYRQAAGRGLQLLFYSVGIGQISSEVPQNLSASRPQDRQFILSSKKLLLSDSGFYLCAWSPRDRGLSNTIYFGEGSWLTVV.

The chain combines TRBV5-1 with TRBJ1-3; 7 nucleotides line up with TRBD1. The CDR3 is made up of 15 amino acids. The V gene's germline CDR1 is SGHRS and CDR2 YFSETQ. V shed 0 bases, J shed 4 bases, and the junction held 4 bases outside the gene matches. The CDR3 here is CASSLGQGWGNTIYF. The CDR3 coding sequence is TGCGCCAGCAGCTTGGGACAGGGTTGGGGAAACACCATATATTTT.

V and J are TRBV27 and TRBJ1-5; no reliable D call. The CDR3 has 15 residues. The V gene lost 3 bases and the J gene lost 5 bases, with 14 bases spanning the gap. The germline CDR1 and CDR2 sequences are MNHEY and SMNVEV (reference sequence). In DNA form, the CDR3 reads TGTGCCAGCAGTTTTAGGCCAGTAGGGTATCAGCCCCAGCATTTT. Translated, it gives CASSFRPVGYQPQHF.